The 3 T cell receptor beta chains below come from one sample, sequenced in a study of early T cells in non-severe SARS-CoV-2 infection. TCRdb called the 5' RACE reads again in MiXCR, with one record for every CDR3 protein. The sample records over 50,000 distinct CDR3 sequences, about 8.2% being singletons. Sample: whole blood. The origin of the receptors is an adult who was a healthcare worker with PCR-confirmed SARS-CoV-2 infection or an uninfected control (not recorded which).

This clonotype was seen ten or more times. The CDR3 protein is CASSQTSGSIDTQYF. The CDR3, as DNA: TGCGCCAGCAGCCAAACTAGCGGGAGTATAGATACGCAGTATTTT. The V call is TRBV4-3, the J call TRBJ2-3, with TRBD2 matching over 11 bases. V lost 2 bases and J lost 5; bases outside the gene matches: 3. CDR3 length: 15 residues. The V gene's germline CDR1 is LGHNA and CDR2 YSLEER.

The chain combines TRBV5-1 with TRBJ1-6; the match to TRBD1 covers 8 bases. With 3 bases clipped from V and 9 bases from J, the junction kept 5 bases outside the gene matches. The CDR3 length is 14 residues. Germline-derived CDR1 and CDR2 are SGHRS and YFSETQ. CDR3 DNA: TGCGCCAGCAGCTGGGACAGGCCGGCTTCACCCCTCCACTTT. Its protein is CASSWDRPASPLHF. Full variable domain (rest looked up from reference TRBV5-1 and TRBJ1-6): KAGVTQTPRYLIKTRGQQVTLSCSPISGHRSVSWYQQTPGQGLQFLFEYFSETQRNKGNFPGRFSGRQFSNSRSEMNVSTLELGDSALYLCASSWDRPASPLHFGNGTRLTVT.

This clonotype has more than one count but fewer than ten. The rearrangement joins TRBV25-1 to TRBJ2-4; 9 positions agree with TRBD1. The CDR3 length is 16 residues. The V gene end was trimmed by 4 bases and the J gene end by 3 bases; junction bases not matched to a gene: 7. Germline V gives CDR1 MGHDK, CDR2 SYGVNS. The CDR3 is CASSGTGGYGKNIQYF. The CDR3 DNA reads TGTGCCAGCAGTGGTACAGGGGGCTATGGCAAAAACATTCAGTACTTC.